The T cell receptor beta chain under discussion was sequenced for a study of blood T cell repertoires in COVID-19. The overall study: Spain, Italy and the United States supplied samples that represented acute and convalescent COVID-19. T cells, B-cell-depleted T cells, or PBMCs supplied cDNA or gDNA.

Per the study methods: From reference gene primer amplification, estimates of nucleated cell counts were derived. Assay used: immunoSEQ multiplex PCR; TCRdb lists only in-frame clones, some missing. V, J and clone size reflect that table, while D and trimming were determined from the DNA. This sample has under 95,000 clones, with 70% to 85% found just once. V was shortened by 1 base and J by 6 bases, with 16 bases between the two germline ends. The CDR3 runs 17 residues. Germline assignment: CDR1 MGHRA and CDR2 YSYEKL. Sequencing was done on a sample of peripheral blood. This sequence joins TRBV4-1 and TRBJ1-6; no firm D call. The sequence was obtained from a man aged 70-80 years with acute or convalescent COVID-19. The DNA of the CDR3 is TGCGCCAGCAGCCAAGCGGGTCTGGAGGGCCCTAATTCACCCCTCCACTTT. This gives the protein CASSQAGLEGPNSPLHF.